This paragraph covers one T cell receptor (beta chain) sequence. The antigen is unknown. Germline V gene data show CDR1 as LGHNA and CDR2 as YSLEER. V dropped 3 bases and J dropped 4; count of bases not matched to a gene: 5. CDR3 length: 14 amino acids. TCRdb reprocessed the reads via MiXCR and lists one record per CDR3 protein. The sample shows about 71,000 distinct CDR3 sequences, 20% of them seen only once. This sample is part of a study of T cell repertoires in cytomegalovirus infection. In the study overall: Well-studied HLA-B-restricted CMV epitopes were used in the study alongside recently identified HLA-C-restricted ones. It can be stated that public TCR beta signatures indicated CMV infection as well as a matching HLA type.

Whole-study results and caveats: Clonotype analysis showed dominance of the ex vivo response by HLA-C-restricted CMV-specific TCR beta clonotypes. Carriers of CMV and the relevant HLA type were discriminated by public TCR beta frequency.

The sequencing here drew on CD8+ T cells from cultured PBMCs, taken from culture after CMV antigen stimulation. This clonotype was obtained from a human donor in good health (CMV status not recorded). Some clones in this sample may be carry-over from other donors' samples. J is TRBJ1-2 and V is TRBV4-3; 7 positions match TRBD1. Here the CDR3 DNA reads TGCGCCAGCAGCCACATGAGGGACAGCTATGGCTACACCTTC. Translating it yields CASSHMRDSYGYTF.